The following is a T cell receptor (beta chain) sequence with its context. This entry belongs to a study of blood T cell repertoires in COVID-19. Study in general: The samples span acute and convalescent COVID-19 from the United States, Italy and Spain. PBMCs, B-cell-depleted T cells, or T cells provided the cDNA or gDNA that made up the material.

The CDR3 covers 13 residues. The V end was cut by 0 bases, the J end by 3 bases, with 8 bases between. Germline V gene data show CDR1 as GTSNPN and CDR2 as SVGIG (reference sequence). In the authors' methods: Amplification of reference gene primers was used by the study to estimate nucleated cell counts. The table came from immunoSEQ multiplex PCR; TCRdb's copy has only in-frame clones and leaves some out. That table furnishes V, J and clone size, whereas the DNA furnished D and trimming. The repertoire consists of around 140,000 clones, with 70% to 90% occurring once and the leading ten covering over 1.5%.

The specimen sequenced was peripheral blood. This sequence originates from a woman aged 60-70 years with acute or convalescent COVID-19. The chain is built from TRBV30 and TRBJ1-1; D unresolved. The CDR3 loop is CAWSVGLYTEAFF. CDR3 sequence (DNA): TGTGCCTGGAGTGTCGGACTCTACACTGAAGCTTTCTTT.